Following are 12 T cell receptor beta chains from one sample sequenced in a study of vaccination effects on CD4 cells after COVID-19. Cells that had been cultured for roughly ten days were the source of isolated CD4+ T cells. These receptors lack a known antigen. Profiled with immunoSEQ multiplex PCR; TCRdb holds only in-frame clones, not every one. The table lists about 28,000 clones, 65% of them singletons. The starting material was CD4+ T cells from PBMCs cultured without peptide, obtained before COVID-19 vaccination. The receptors stem from a human donor who received a COVID-19 vaccine.

Only a few counts were recorded for this clone. CDR3 sequence (DNA): TGTGCCAGCAGTCCGGGCGGGAACTATGGCTACACCTTC. Amino acids: CASSPGGNYGYTF. The chain carries TRBV12-3 or TRBV12-4 and TRBJ1-2; D is uncertain. The CDR3 covers 13 residues. V lost 5 bases and J lost 2, with 9 bases in between.

This clone was seen more than once but under ten times. This sequence joins TRBV11-2 and TRBJ2-7; D is perhaps TRBD1 (6 bases). The CDR3 contains 13 residues. Trimming removed 4 bases at V and 4 bases at J, with 11 bases between. Germline CDR1 SGHAT, CDR2 FQNNGV. Here the CDR3 reads CASSSLQGYEQYF. Written as DNA, the CDR3 is TGTGCCAGCAGCTCCCTCCAGGGGTACGAGCAGTACTTC.

This sequence joins TRBV3-1 (or the pseudogene TRBV3-2) and TRBJ2-1; TRBD2 matches at 7 bases. V was clipped by 2 bases and J by 3 bases; unmatched bases: 7. The CDR3 consists of 16 residues. CDR1 and CDR2 from the germline V gene are LGHDT and YNNKEL (reference sequence). As DNA, the CDR3 is TGTGCCAGCAGCCAATTCGCGGGAGACCTCTACAATGAGCAGTTCTTC. This gives the protein CASSQFAGDLYNEQFF.

The CDR3 here is CASSVGQAGELFF. DNA of the CDR3: TGCGCCAGCAGCGTGGGGCAGGCCGGGGAGCTGTTTTTT. This chain links TRBV10-1 with TRBJ2-2; D may be TRBD1 (5 bases). Looked up from germline, CDR1 is WNHNN and CDR2 is SYGVQD (reference sequence). The length of the CDR3 is 13 residues. The germline V and J ends were trimmed by 6 bases and 6 bases, with 11 bases remaining between them.

The V and J genes are TRBV30 and TRBJ1-2; 8 bases agree with TRBD1. Germline CDR1 reads GTSNPN; CDR2 reads SVGIG (reference sequence). The trim removed 1 base at V and 6 bases at J, leaving 7 bases unmatched. CDR3 length: 14 residues. The CDR3 coding sequence is TGTGCCTGGAGTGGTCAGACAGGGGTTGATGGCTACACCTTC. Protein product: CAWSGQTGVDGYTF.

The chain combines TRBV24-1 with TRBJ2-3; D possibly corresponds to TRBD1 (5 bases). This CDR3 is built from 14 residues. Trimming cost V 3 bases and J 2 bases, with 8 bases left between them. CDR1 is KGHDR, CDR2 SFDVKD, per germline. CDR3 residues: CATSDAGSTDTQYF. The CDR3 DNA sequence: TGTGCCACCAGTGATGCAGGGTCCACAGATACGCAGTATTTT.

J is TRBJ1-1 and V is TRBV11-3; TRBD1 agrees at 7 bases. V lost 5 bases, J lost 11 bases, and 11 bases stayed unmatched. This CDR3 spans 13 amino acids. Germline CDR1 and CDR2: SGHNT and YENEEA. Written as DNA, the CDR3 is TGTGCCAGCAGCACCCGGACAGGTTCGTTCGCTTTCTTT. Its protein product is CASSTRTGSFAFF.

This clone was recorded a few times. This sequence joins TRBV20-1 and TRBJ2-1; 7 nucleotides line up with TRBD1. The germline gives CDR1 DFQATT, CDR2 SNEGSKA (reference sequence). V was clipped by 3 bases and J by 4 bases; unmatched bases: 6. The CDR3 is 14 residues long. The CDR3: CSASRGPQYNEQFF. For the CDR3, the DNA is TGCAGTGCTAGTAGGGGGCCACAGTACAATGAGCAGTTCTTC.

The chain carries TRBV19 and TRBJ2-5; the match to TRBD2 covers 12 bases. V shed 2 bases and J 4 bases; nucleotides not matched to a gene: 8. CDR1 and CDR2 from the germline V gene are LNHDA and SQIVND (reference sequence). This CDR3 spans 17 amino acids. For the CDR3, the DNA is TGTGCCAGTAGTATACCCACCCTAGCGGGAGGGAGAGAGACCCAGTACTTC. Protein: CASSIPTLAGGRETQYF.

This clone turned up a few times. This rearrangement joins TRBV2 to TRBJ2-2, with D maybe TRBD2 (7 bases). Germline CDR1 reads SNHLY; CDR2 reads FYNNEI. The V end was cut by 8 bases, the J end by 5 bases, with 15 bases between. The CDR3 has 14 amino acids. The CDR3 sequence: CASERRGLTGELFF. DNA for the CDR3: TGTGCCAGCGAACGGCGGGGGCTTACCGGGGAGCTGTTTTTT.

The chain links TRBV3-1 (or the pseudogene TRBV3-2) to TRBJ2-3; 11 bases are a match to TRBD2. Germline CDR1 reads LGHDT; CDR2 reads YNNKEL (reference sequence). The CDR3 spans 16 residues. After removal of 1 base from V and 2 bases from J, the junction contained 2 bases not matched to a gene. The CDR3 region is CASSQVAGGVTDTQYF. The CDR3 DNA reads as TGTGCCAGCAGCCAAGTAGCGGGAGGGGTCACAGATACGCAGTATTTT.

CDR3 DNA: TGTGCCAGCAGTACCCCTGGGACCGAAGCTTTCTTT. Its translation: CASSTPGTEAFF. This sequence joins TRBV6-5 and TRBJ1-1, with a possible D match to TRBD1 (5 bases). V was clipped by 5 bases and J by 8 bases, with 12 bases between them. This CDR3 spans 12 amino acids. Germline V lookup: CDR1 MNHEY, CDR2 SVGAGI.